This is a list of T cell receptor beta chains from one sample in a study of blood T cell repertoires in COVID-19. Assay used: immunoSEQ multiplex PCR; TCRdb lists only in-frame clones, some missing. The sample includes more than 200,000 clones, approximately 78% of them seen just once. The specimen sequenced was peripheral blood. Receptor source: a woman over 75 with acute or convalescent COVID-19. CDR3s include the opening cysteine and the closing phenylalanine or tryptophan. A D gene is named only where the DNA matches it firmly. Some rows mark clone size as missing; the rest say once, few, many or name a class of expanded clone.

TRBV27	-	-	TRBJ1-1	CASSFGPGAEAFF	TGTGCCAGCAGTTTTGGCCCGGGGGCTGAAGCTTTCTTT
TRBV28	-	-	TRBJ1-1	CASSRRQLNTEAFF	TGTGCCAGCTCTCGCCGACAGTTGAACACTGAAGCTTTCTTT
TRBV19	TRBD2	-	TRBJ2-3	CASSIGAGGTDTQYF	TGTGCCAGTAGTATTGGAGCGGGAGGGACAGATACGCAGTATTTT
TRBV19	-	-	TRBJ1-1	CASSIEGAHTEAFF	TGTGCCAGTAGTATAGAGGGGGCGCATACTGAAGCTTTCTTT
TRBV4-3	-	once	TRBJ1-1	CASSHAVGIATEAFF	TGCGCCAGCAGCCACGCAGTCGGGATCGCCACTGAAGCTTTCTTT
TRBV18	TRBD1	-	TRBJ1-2	CASSPERQGAGYGYTF	TGTGCCAGCTCACCGGAACGACAGGGGGCGGGCTATGGCTACACCTTC
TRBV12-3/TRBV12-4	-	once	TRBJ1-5	CASSGQGGQPQHF	TGTGCCAGCAGTGGCCAGGGTGGTCAGCCCCAGCATTTT
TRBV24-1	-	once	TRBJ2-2	CATSDYIRNTGELFF	TGTGCCACCAGTGATTATATTCGTAACACCGGGGAGCTGTTTTTT
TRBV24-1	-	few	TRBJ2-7	CATSDSEPGTSLYEQYF	TGTGCCACCAGTGATTCCGAACCCGGGACATCACTTTACGAGCAGTACTTC
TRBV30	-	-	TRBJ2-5	CAWSVLPTGELETQYF	TGTGCCTGGAGTGTACTTCCTACGGGAGAGTTGGAGACCCAGTACTTC
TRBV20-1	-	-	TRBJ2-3	CSASLDFAQYF	TGCAGTGCTAGTTTGGACTTCGCGCAGTATTTT
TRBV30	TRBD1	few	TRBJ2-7	CAWPDRGRPYEQYF	TGTGCCTGGCCTGACAGGGGGCGTCCCTACGAGCAGTACTTC
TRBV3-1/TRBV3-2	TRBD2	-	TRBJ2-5	CASSQGVTSYEYQETQYF	TGTGCCAGCAGCCAAGGGGTGACTAGCTACGAGTACCAAGAGACCCAGTACTTC
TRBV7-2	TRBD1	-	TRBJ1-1	CASSYRAGGYTEAFF	TGTGCCAGCAGCTACCGGGCAGGGGGGTACACTGAAGCTTTCTTT
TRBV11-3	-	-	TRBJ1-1	CASSPSGPMNTEAFF	TGTGCCAGCAGCCCCTCTGGGCCTATGAACACTGAAGCTTTCTTT
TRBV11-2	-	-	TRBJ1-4	CASSLPATNEKLFF	TGTGCCAGCAGCTTACCCGCAACTAATGAAAAACTGTTTTTT
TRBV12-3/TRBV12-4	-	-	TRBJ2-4	CASSGGELQYF	TGTGCCAGCAGCGGGGGAGAGCTTCAGTACTTC
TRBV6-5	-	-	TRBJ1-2	CASSSDLGSGDTF	TGTGCCAGCAGTTCCGACCTGGGCTCCGGGGACACCTTC
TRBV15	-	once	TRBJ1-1	CATSRELGVGNTEAFF	TGTGCCACCAGCAGAGAGCTAGGGGTAGGGAACACTGAAGCTTTCTTT
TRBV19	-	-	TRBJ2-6	CASSIGGSGANVLTF	TGTGCCAGTAGTATCGGGGGCTCTGGGGCCAACGTCCTGACTTTC
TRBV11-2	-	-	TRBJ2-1	CASSLVGSSEQFF	TGTGCCAGCAGCTTAGTCGGTAGCAGTGAGCAGTTCTTC
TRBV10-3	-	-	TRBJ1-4	CAISEVGRPEKLFF	TGTGCCATCAGTGAGGTTGGGCGCCCAGAAAAACTGTTTTTT
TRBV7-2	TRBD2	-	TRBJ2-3	CASSLSSGGHGTDTQYF	TGTGCCAGCAGCTTATCGAGCGGGGGCCACGGGACAGATACGCAGTATTTT
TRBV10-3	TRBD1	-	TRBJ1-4	CAISENRGETTNEKLFF	TGTGCCATCAGTGAGAACAGGGGCGAGACAACTAATGAAAAACTGTTTTTT
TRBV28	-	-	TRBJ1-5	CASFGGSYQPQHF	TGTGCCAGCTTCGGCGGGAGCTATCAGCCCCAGCATTTT
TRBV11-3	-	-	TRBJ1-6	CASSFKRTLHF	TGTGCCAGCAGCTTTAAGAGGACCCTCCACTTT
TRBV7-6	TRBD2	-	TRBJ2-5	CASSLPRGGVETQYF	TGTGCCAGCAGCTTACCTCGGGGGGGAGTGGAGACCCAGTACTTC
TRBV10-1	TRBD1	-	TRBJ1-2	CASSVQPPGQGSHGYTF	TGCGCCAGCAGTGTGCAACCTCCGGGACAGGGGTCCCATGGCTACACCTTC
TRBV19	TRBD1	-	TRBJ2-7	CASIGQDWPYEQYF	TGTGCCAGTATCGGACAGGACTGGCCCTACGAGCAGTACTTC
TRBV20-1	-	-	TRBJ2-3	CSASSEDTQYF	TGCAGTGCTTCGTCGGAGGATACGCAGTATTTT
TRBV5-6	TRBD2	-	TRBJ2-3	CASSLASGRRTDTQYF	TGTGCCAGCAGCTTGGCTAGCGGGAGGAGGACAGATACGCAGTATTTT
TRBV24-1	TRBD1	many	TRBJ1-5	CATSDSGTGAIFGNQPQHF	TGTGCCACCAGTGATTCCGGGACAGGGGCCATCTTTGGCAATCAGCCCCAGCATTTT
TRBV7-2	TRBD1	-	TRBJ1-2	CASSSRQGDSNGYTF	TGTGCCAGCAGCTCTCGACAGGGTGATTCCAATGGCTACACCTTC
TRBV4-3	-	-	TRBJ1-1	CASSQDLGRGVSTEAFF	TGCGCCAGCAGCCAAGATTTGGGGCGGGGGGTAAGCACTGAAGCTTTCTTT
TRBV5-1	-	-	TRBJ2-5	CASSLSAGMGQETQYF	TGCGCCAGCAGCTTGTCGGCAGGGATGGGCCAAGAGACCCAGTACTTC
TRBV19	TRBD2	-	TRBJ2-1	CASSEREVSYNEQFF	TGTGCCAGTAGCGAGCGGGAGGTCTCCTACAATGAGCAGTTCTTC
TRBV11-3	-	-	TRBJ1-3	CASSLTDGRNTIYF	TGTGCCAGCAGCTTAACGGACGGGAGAAACACCATATATTTT
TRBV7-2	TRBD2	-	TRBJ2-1	CASSLVSSGADEQFF	TGTGCCAGCAGCTTGGTCTCTAGCGGGGCGGATGAGCAGTTCTTC
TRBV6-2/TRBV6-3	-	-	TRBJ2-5	CASSYLAGIQETQYF	TGTGCCAGCAGTTACCTGGCAGGGATCCAAGAGACCCAGTACTTC
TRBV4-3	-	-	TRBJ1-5	CASSQDRDQPQHF	TGCGCCAGCAGCCAAGACAGGGATCAGCCCCAGCATTTT
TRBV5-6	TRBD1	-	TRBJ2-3	CASSFRQGADTQYF	TGTGCCAGCAGCTTCAGACAGGGCGCAGATACGCAGTATTTT
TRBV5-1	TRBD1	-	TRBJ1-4	CASSPGTGSEKLFF	TGCGCCAGCAGCCCGGGGACAGGTTCCGAAAAACTGTTTTTT
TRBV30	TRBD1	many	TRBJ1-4	CAWAPIGTGSLVEKLFF	TGTGCCTGGGCACCTATCGGGACAGGGTCTTTGGTTGAAAAACTGTTTTTT
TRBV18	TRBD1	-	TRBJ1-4	CASSPTGTDNEKLFF	TGTGCCAGCTCACCAACCGGGACAGATAATGAAAAACTGTTTTTT
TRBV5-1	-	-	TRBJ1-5	CASSAGEDQPQHF	TGCGCCAGCAGCGCAGGGGAAGATCAGCCCCAGCATTTT
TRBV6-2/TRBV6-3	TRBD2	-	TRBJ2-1	CASSYASGRVGEQFF	TGTGCCAGCAGTTATGCTAGCGGGAGAGTTGGTGAGCAGTTCTTC
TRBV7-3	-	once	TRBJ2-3	CASSLVATSTDTQYF	TGTGCCAGCAGCTTAGTAGCGACCTCCACAGATACGCAGTATTTT
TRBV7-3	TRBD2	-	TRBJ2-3	CASSPTGGTPTDTQYF	TGTGCCAGCAGCCCAACGGGGGGTACCCCCACAGATACGCAGTATTTT
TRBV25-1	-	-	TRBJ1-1	CASRETGGVNTEAFF	TGTGCCAGCAGGGAGACAGGTGGGGTTAACACTGAAGCTTTCTTT
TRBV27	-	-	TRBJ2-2	CASGTGIEAGELFF	TGTGCCAGCGGAACAGGGATAGAGGCCGGGGAGCTGTTTTTT
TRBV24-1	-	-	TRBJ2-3	CATSDLRSGMQYF	TGTGCCACCAGTGATTTGCGTTCAGGGATGCAGTATTTT
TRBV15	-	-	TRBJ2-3	CATSRGGEGSGVYF	TGTGCCACCAGCAGAGGGGGAGAAGGTTCTGGCGTGTATTTT
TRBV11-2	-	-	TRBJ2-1	CASSLVIPPAGQIYNEQFF	TGTGCCAGCAGCTTAGTTATTCCACCCGCGGGGCAGATATACAATGAGCAGTTCTTC
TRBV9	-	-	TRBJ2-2	CASSLNSGANTGELFF	TGTGCCAGCAGCCTTAATAGCGGTGCGAACACCGGGGAGCTGTTTTTT
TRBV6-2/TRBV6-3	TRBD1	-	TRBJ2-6	CASSTYRGRKAAGANVLTF	TGTGCCAGCAGTACCTACAGGGGAAGAAAAGCGGCTGGGGCCAACGTCCTGACTTTC
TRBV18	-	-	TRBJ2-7	CASSPTGPSYEQYF	TGTGCCAGCTCACCTACAGGCCCCTCCTACGAGCAGTACTTC
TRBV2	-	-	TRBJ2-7	CASTRGAYEQYF	TGTGCCAGCACCCGGGGGGCATACGAGCAGTACTTC
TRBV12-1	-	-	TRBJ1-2	CASSPGLERGYTF	TGTGCCAGCAGCCCAGGGTTGGAAAGGGGCTACACCTTC
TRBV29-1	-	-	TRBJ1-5	CSVETLPSRDNQPQHF	TGCAGCGTTGAAACTCTCCCTTCTAGAGACAATCAGCCCCAGCATTTT